Listed below are T cell receptor beta chains from one sample, sequenced in a study of T cell responses to AZD1222 COVID-19 vaccine. Some clones are missing from TCRdb's copy, which holds only in-frame ones; the method was immunoSEQ multiplex PCR. The sample consists of 90,000 to 120,000 clones, approximately 88% of them appearing once. Sequenced material: peripheral blood, taken on day 0 of AZD1222 vaccination. These receptors were taken from an adult in good health. CDR3s include the opening cysteine and the closing phenylalanine or tryptophan. A D gene is named only where the DNA matches it firmly. Some rows mark clone size as missing; the rest say once, few, many or name a class of expanded clone.

d_call	cdr3_length	v_call	j_call	clone_size	cdr3_nt	cdr3_aa
-	15	TRBV28	TRBJ1-4	-	TGTGCCAGCAGTTTAGACCCTGCAACTAATGAAAAACTGTTTTTT	CASSLDPATNEKLFF
TRBD2	15	TRBV6-2/TRBV6-3	TRBJ2-5	-	TGTGCCAGCAGCCGGACTAGCGGGAGTATGGAGACCCAGTACTTC	CASSRTSGSMETQYF
-	14	TRBV6-5	TRBJ1-2	-	TGTGCCAGCAAGGTCCAGGAAGGCAACTATGGCTACACCTTC	CASKVQEGNYGYTF
-	14	TRBV28	TRBJ1-5	-	TGTGCCAGCAGTTTTAGACAGGCCTATCAGCCCCAGCATTTT	CASSFRQAYQPQHF
-	14	TRBV27	TRBJ2-7	-	TGTGCCAGCAGTTTCGGACACCCACCGAACGAGCAGTACTTC	CASSFGHPPNEQYF
-	13	TRBV9	TRBJ1-1	-	TGTGCCAGCAATGAGGGAATGAACACTGAAGCTTTCTTT	CASNEGMNTEAFF
-	15	TRBV28	TRBJ2-7	-	TGTGCCAGCAGTTTAAGTCTGCAGATCTCCTACGAGCAGTACTTC	CASSLSLQISYEQYF
-	17	TRBV15	TRBJ1-2	-	TGTGCCACCAGCACCACAGCTCAGGGGTGGAAAAACTATGGCTACACCTTC	CATSTTAQGWKNYGYTF
TRBD1	18	TRBV4-2	TRBJ1-5	-	TGTGCCAGCAGCCAAGCGAAGGGGACAGGGGTGGGCAATCAGCCCCAGCATTTT	CASSQAKGTGVGNQPQHF
-	14	TRBV18	TRBJ1-2	-	TGTGCCAGCTCACTAGACACCGGTCCCTATGGCTACACCTTC	CASSLDTGPYGYTF
-	15	TRBV27	TRBJ2-7	-	TGTGCCAGCAGTCTCGGAGGGGGGGGTACCTACGAGCAGTACTTC	CASSLGGGGTYEQYF
TRBD1	14	TRBV2	TRBJ1-1	once	TGTGCCAGCAACCTACAGGGGGGGAACACTGAAGCTTTCTTT	CASNLQGGNTEAFF
TRBD1	13	TRBV5-4	TRBJ2-7	-	TGTGCCAGCAGCCCTCAGGGGGCCTACGAGCAGTACTTC	CASSPQGAYEQYF
-	14	TRBV6-5	TRBJ1-4	-	TGTGCCAGCAGTTATTTGGACATGGCTGGGAAACTGTTTTTT	CASSYLDMAGKLFF
-	15	TRBV11-2	TRBJ1-3	-	TGTGCCAGCAGCTTAGTTGGCGGGGGGGGAAACACCATATATTTT	CASSLVGGGGNTIYF
-	15	TRBV28	TRBJ1-1	-	TGTGCCAGCAGTTTCCAGAGACCTATGAACACTGAAGCTTTCTTT	CASSFQRPMNTEAFF
TRBD1	15	TRBV6-5	TRBJ1-2	few	TGTGCCAGCAGTCAGATAACAGGGGCTAACTATGGCTACACCTTC	CASSQITGANYGYTF
-	11	TRBV19	TRBJ1-1	medium-sized	TGTGCCAGTCGGAGGAACACTGAAGCTTTCTTT	CASRRNTEAFF
-	13	TRBV27	TRBJ1-2	-	TGTGCCAGCAGTCCGCGACAGTTGTATGGCTACACCTTC	CASSPRQLYGYTF
TRBD1	15	TRBV18	TRBJ1-2	-	TGTGCCAGCTCTCTGGGGACAGGGGATAACTATGGCTACACCTTC	CASSLGTGDNYGYTF
-	13	TRBV28	TRBJ2-7	-	TGTGCCAGCTCCACTGGCAACTCCTACGAGCAGTACTTC	CASSTGNSYEQYF
TRBD2	17	TRBV11-2	TRBJ2-3	-	TGTGCCAGCAGCCTGGGGCATCTAGCGGATGAATGGGATACGCAGTATTTT	CASSLGHLADEWDTQYF
-	14	TRBV7-3	TRBJ1-1	-	TGTGCCAGCAGCTTAAGTCCAGGATCTACTGAAGCTTTCTTT	CASSLSPGSTEAFF
-	14	TRBV18	TRBJ1-3	-	TGTGCCAGCTCCCCTGCGGGTGACCGAAACACCATATATTTT	CASSPAGDRNTIYF
TRBD1	15	TRBV28	TRBJ1-4	-	TGTGCCAGCAGTCCTAGGACAGGGGGCCGCGAAAAACTGTTTTTT	CASSPRTGGREKLFF
TRBD1	15	TRBV4-1	TRBJ2-7	once	TGCGCCAGCAGCCAAGATGACAGGGGGGTCTACGAGCAGTACTTC	CASSQDDRGVYEQYF
TRBD1	12	TRBV7-3	TRBJ2-1	-	TGTGCCAGCAGCCCGGACAGGGGGCAGCAGTTCTTC	CASSPDRGQQFF
-	16	TRBV1	TRBJ1-6	-	TGCACCAGCAGCCAAGATCGACAGGGGGACAATTCACCCCTCCACTTT	CTSSQDRQGDNSPLHF
-	11	TRBV13	TRBJ2-1	once	TGTGCCAGCAGCTTCTCTGGCGAGCAGTTCTTC	CASSFSGEQFF
-	15	TRBV7-2	TRBJ2-6	-	TGTGCCAGCAGCCTCGGGCGCTCTGGGGCCAACGTCCTGACTTTC	CASSLGRSGANVLTF
-	13	TRBV7-9	TRBJ2-2	-	TGTGCCAGCAGCCCGCGACCCACCGGGGAGCTGTTTTTT	CASSPRPTGELFF
TRBD2	19	TRBV11-2	TRBJ2-5	-	TGTGCCAGCAGCTTAAAGCGGGGGGGTACTAGCGGGAGACAAGAGACCCAGTACTTC	CASSLKRGGTSGRQETQYF
TRBD1	15	TRBV6-6	TRBJ1-1	few	TGTGCCAGCAGTTACTCGGGACAGGGGGCCGCTGAAGCTTTCTTT	CASSYSGQGAAEAFF
TRBD2	17	TRBV5-1	TRBJ2-2	-	TGCGCCAGCAGCTTCTTACTAGCGAACGCGAACACCGGGGAGCTGTTTTTT	CASSFLLANANTGELFF
-	16	TRBV2	TRBJ2-2	-	TGTGCCAGCACCCTAGGGGGGACAGAATTTTTTGGGGAGCTGTTTTTT	CASTLGGTEFFGELFF
-	11	TRBV5-1	TRBJ2-7	-	TGCGCCAGCAGCTTGGACTACGAGCAGTACTTC	CASSLDYEQYF
-	13	TRBV7-9	TRBJ1-2	-	TGTGCCAGCAGCGGAGACATCGCGAATGGCTACACCTTC	CASSGDIANGYTF
TRBD2	15	TRBV7-9	TRBJ2-7	-	TGTGCCAGCAGCTTGGCGGGAGGCACTACTGGCGAGCAGTACTTC	CASSLAGGTTGEQYF
-	10	TRBV6-5	TRBJ2-7	-	TGTGCGAGCGGCTCCTACGAGCAGTACTTC	CASGSYEQYF
-	17	TRBV4-3	TRBJ2-1	-	TGCGCCAGCAGCCAAGATGCCGGGAGCGTCGGTACGGATGAGCAGTTCTTC	CASSQDAGSVGTDEQFF